This TCR beta chain is from a study of blood T cell repertoires in COVID-19. Overall study: Material from acute and convalescent COVID-19 was sourced from the United States, Italy and Spain.

In germline, CDR1 is SGDLS, CDR2 YYNGEE. This CDR3 is built from 18 residues. Germline trimming cut 3 bases from V and 0 bases from J; bases unmatched to any gene: 8. In the authors' workflow: Counts of nucleated cells, estimated from reference gene primer amplification, were obtained. Sequencing was performed with immunoSEQ multiplex PCR; in TCRdb, only in-frame clones are kept and a portion is missing. V, J and clone size are those of that table, while D and trimming were read from the DNA. The repertoire consists of approximately 250,000 clones, with around 88% occurring once and the leading ten covering under 2.5%. Participants' reported clinical history set cohort assignment.

The TCR sequence derives from a woman aged 40 to 50 with acute COVID-19. The sequenced material came from PBMCs or T cells enriched from blood (not recorded which). The V call is TRBV9, the J call TRBJ2-6, with 8 positions matching TRBD1. The CDR3 reads CASSGFRGPTSGANVLTF. DNA for the CDR3: TGTGCCAGCAGCGGATTCAGGGGGCCTACCTCTGGGGCCAACGTCCTGACTTTC.